This TCR beta chain was sequenced in a study of patients and donors after allogeneic stem cell transplantation. The CDR3 has 15 amino acids. V was shortened by 2 bases and J by 0 bases, with 8 bases between the two germline ends. Germline CDR1 and CDR2: MDHEN and SYDVKM. MiXCR, run by TCRdb on the RT-PCR reads, gives a single entry per CDR3 protein. The repertoire holds 85,000 to 90,000 distinct CDR3 sequences, with about 44% as singletons. The sequenced sample was blood, either unsorted or a sorted T cell fraction (not recorded which). The chain combines TRBV28 with TRBJ1-5; the D is unclear. The sequence derives from a human donor who was either an allogeneic HSCT recipient or a stem cell or donor lymphocyte infusion donor (not recorded which). It is not recorded whose cells these are; they may come from a transplant donor. DNA for the CDR3: TGTGCCAGCAGTTTAATGGCATTTAGCAATCAGCCCCAGCATTTT. Translating gives CASSLMAFSNQPQHF.